Each of the 27 T cell receptor beta chains below was sequenced from the same sample in a study of graft-versus-host responses after intestinal transplantation listed by TCRdb under 2021. These TCRs are of unknown antigen specificity. The library came from the immunoSEQ multiplex PCR assay. Entries here come from immuneACCESS through TCRdb and include only in-frame sequences with V and J called. Some clones fail to appear in such tables; in the studies checked, an unresolved V gene covers under half of the shortfall, and the cause of the remainder is unknown. For this sample there are tens of thousands of clones; 90% to 95% appear just once. Approximately 2% of the sample rests with the top ten. The time point label corresponds to: cells obtained before transplantation from donor or recipient. The sequences come from unstimulated CD8+ T cells sorted from spleen or lymph node cells, collected before intestinal transplant. These TCRs come from a human donor who received an intestinal transplant.

On this clone itself: Other DNA sequences of this sample code for an identical CDR3. The V gene is TRBV27, the J gene TRBJ1-2; 8 bases are a match to TRBD1. Germline CDR1 reads MNHEY; CDR2 reads SMNVEV (reference sequence). The CDR3 runs 13 residues. V shed 5 bases and J 4 bases; nucleotides not matched to a gene: 3. The CDR3 is CASSPGTGYGYTF. Written as DNA, the CDR3 is TGTGCCAGCAGTCCCGGGACAGGCTATGGCTACACCTTC.

The genes are TRBV9 and TRBJ2-7; 7 nucleotides agree with TRBD2. CDR3 length equals 16 residues. J was trimmed by 0 bases and V by 0 bases; bases with no gene match: 6. The germline V gene encodes CDR1 SGDLS and CDR2 YYNGEE. CDR3 nucleotide sequence: TGTGCCAGCAGCGTAGGCGCGGGGGTGAGCTCCTACGAGCAGTACTTC. This sequence encodes CASSVGAGVSSYEQYF.

The chain uses TRBV5-5 and TRBJ2-2; 9 bases agree with TRBD1. J gave up 1 base and V 2 bases, and 9 bases lay outside the gene matches. Germline CDR1 is SGHKS and CDR2 is YYEKEE (reference sequence). The CDR3 is 18 residues long. The CDR3 DNA reads as TGTGCCAGCAGCTTAATGACCACAGGGGGCGGGAACACCGGGGAGCTGTTTTTT. Translation gives CASSLMTTGGGNTGELFF.

The chain joins TRBV30 to TRBJ2-1, with TRBD2 matching over 12 bases. The CDR3 is made up of 15 amino acids. Germline CDR1 reads GTSNPN; CDR2 reads SVGIG (reference sequence). V dropped 2 bases and J dropped 12; count of bases not matched to a gene: 11. The CDR3 loop is CAWSSPLAGGPGQFF. CDR3 in DNA: TGTGCCTGGAGTTCCCCCCTAGCGGGGGGGCCTGGGCAGTTCTTC.

This rearrangement joins TRBV6-6 to TRBJ2-1; 7 bases are shared with TRBD1. With V trimmed by 5 bases and J by 4 bases, 5 bases remained unmatched. The CDR3 covers 14 residues. From germline, CDR1 is MNHNY and CDR2 SVGAGI (reference sequence). The DNA for the CDR3 is TGTGCCAGCAGTCTGGCAGGGGGATACAATGAGCAGTTCTTC. This translates into CASSLAGGYNEQFF.

The chain recombines TRBV4-3 with TRBJ2-3; 8 bases line up with TRBD2. This CDR3 has 18 amino acids. The V segment lost 0 bases and the J segment 2 bases; nucleotides outside the gene matches: 10. CDR1 and CDR2 (germline): LGHNA, YSLEER. CDR3: CASSQEASLAGLTDTQYF. The CDR3 coding sequence is TGCGCCAGCAGCCAAGAAGCGAGCCTAGCGGGCCTCACAGATACGCAGTATTTT.

The chain joins TRBV29-1 to TRBJ1-2; TRBD1 matches at 8 bases. This CDR3 comprises 16 residues. V dropped 1 base and J dropped 2; count of bases not matched to a gene: 9. Germline values: CDR1 SQVTM, CDR2 ANQGSEA. The CDR3, as DNA: TGCAGCGTTGAAGTATGGACAGGGAGATTGAACTATGGCTACACCTTC. It yields the protein CSVEVWTGRLNYGYTF.

This chain connects TRBV13 to TRBJ2-1, with TRBD1 matching 12 bases. Germline values: CDR1 PRHDT, CDR2 FYEKMQ (reference sequence). The CDR3 loop spans 15 amino acids. The J segment lost 5 bases and the V segment lost 4 bases, leaving 3 bases of the junction unmatched. The CDR3 spells CASSSGQGANNEQFF. The CDR3 DNA sequence: TGTGCCAGCAGCTCGGGACAGGGGGCCAACAATGAGCAGTTCTTC. The entire variable domain, with the rest obtained from reference TRBV13 and TRBJ2-1, is as follows: AAGVIQSPRHLIKEKRETATLKCYPIPRHDTVYWYQQGPGQDPQFLISFYEKMQSDKGSIPDRFSAQQFSDYHSELNMSSLELGDSALYFCASSSGQGANNEQFFGPGTRLTVL.

CDR3 residues: CASSPRYGTSRDYEQYF. In nucleotides, the CDR3 is TGTGCCAGCAGCCCCAGGTACGGGACTAGCAGAGACTACGAGCAGTACTTC. The genes are TRBV7-8 and TRBJ2-7; 9 bases map to TRBD2. The V gene's germline CDR1 is SGHVS and CDR2 FQNEAQ. The CDR3 has 17 residues. Trimming cost V 5 bases and J 3 bases; bases outside gene matches: 14.

The genes are TRBV6-5 and TRBJ2-5, with 10 bases identical to TRBD1. This CDR3 has 15 residues. Germline values: CDR1 MNHEY, CDR2 SVGAGI. J gave up 5 bases and V 2 bases, and 5 bases lay outside the gene matches. The CDR3 spells CASSYGTGEGETQYF. In DNA, the CDR3 is TGTGCCAGCAGTTACGGGACAGGGGAAGGGGAGACCCAGTACTTC.

The chain employs TRBV7-8 and TRBJ1-5; TRBD1 agrees at 7 bases. This CDR3 contains 15 residues. With V trimmed by 2 bases and J by 1 base, 2 bases remained unmatched. The V gene's germline CDR1 is SGHVS and CDR2 FQNEAQ. CDR3 sequence (DNA): TGTGCCAGCAGCTTAAGGGACAGCAGCAATCAGCCCCAGCATTTT. Translating it yields CASSLRDSSNQPQHF.

The V gene is TRBV7-2, the J gene TRBJ2-3; TRBD2 matches 12 bases. Per the germline V gene, CDR1 is SGHTA and CDR2 is FQGNSA. CDR3 size: 17 residues. The trim removed 5 bases at V and 2 bases at J, leaving 8 bases unmatched. The CDR3 is CASSTRLAGADTDTQYF. CDR3 nucleotides: TGTGCCAGCAGCACAAGACTAGCGGGGGCAGACACAGATACGCAGTATTTT. Based on the CDR3 plus reference TRBV7-2 and TRBJ2-3, the full variable domain is GAGVSQSPSNKVTEKGKDVELRCDPISGHTALYWYRQSLGQGLEFLIYFQGNSAPDKSGLPSDRFSAERTGGSVSTLTIQRTQQEDSAVYLCASSTRLAGADTDTQYFGPGTRLTVL.

The chain employs TRBV14 and TRBJ2-2; a possible D gene is TRBD2 (5 bases). The CDR3 has 13 residues. V was pared by 5 bases and J by 5 bases, with 9 bases between. Germline CDR1 SGHDN, CDR2 FVKESK. The DNA for the CDR3 is TGTGCCAGCAGCTATTTAGCGACCGGGGAGCTGTTTTTT. Translating it yields CASSYLATGELFF.

This clone was seen a few times. V gene TRBV5-1 combines with J gene TRBJ2-1; D not certain. This CDR3 contains 17 residues. Germline V gene lookup returns CDR1 SGHRS and CDR2 YFSETQ. V dropped 0 bases and J dropped 5 bases, with 18 bases sitting between them. The CDR3, as DNA: TGCGCCAGCAGCTTGGTGTCTCTGGGCCCGACCGACAATGAGCAGTTCTTC. Its protein product is CASSLVSLGPTDNEQFF.

J is TRBJ2-1 and V is TRBV7-2, with 16 bases fitting TRBD2. The V segment lost 0 bases and the J segment 6 bases; nucleotides outside the gene matches: 2. Germline lookup yields CDR1 SGHTA and CDR2 FQGNSA. The length of the CDR3 is 17 residues. The CDR3 spells CASSLAGLAGGPNEQFF. The CDR3 DNA is TGTGCCAGCAGCTTAGCGGGACTAGCGGGGGGGCCCAATGAGCAGTTCTTC.

The V gene is TRBV14, the J gene TRBJ2-7; TRBD1 matches 7 bases. V shed 3 bases, J shed 5 bases, and the junction held 7 bases outside the gene matches. The germline CDR1 and CDR2 sequences are SGHDN and FVKESK. This CDR3 is 14 amino acids long. The CDR3 protein is CASSQSQGVHEQYF. DNA for the CDR3: TGTGCCAGCAGCCAGTCTCAGGGGGTCCACGAGCAGTACTTC.

This sequence joins TRBV29-1 and TRBJ2-7; D possibly corresponds to TRBD1 (7 bases). CDR3 length equals 12 residues. Per the germline V gene, CDR1 is SQVTM and CDR2 is ANQGSEA. V was clipped by 6 bases and J by 0 bases, with 9 bases between them. This CDR3 is CSVQGGSYEQYF. The CDR3 DNA follows: TGCAGCGTCCAGGGGGGCTCCTACGAGCAGTACTTC.

The V gene is TRBV9, the J gene TRBJ2-5; 7 nucleotides line up with TRBD2. V shed 3 bases, J shed 4 bases, and the junction held 6 bases outside the gene matches. CDR3 length equals 14 residues. Germline CDR1 SGDLS, CDR2 YYNGEE. CDR3 in amino acids: CASSGSGAGETQYF. In DNA form, the CDR3 reads TGTGCCAGCAGCGGGAGCGGGGCGGGAGAGACCCAGTACTTC.

The chain joins TRBV7-8 to TRBJ2-7; 8 bases agree with TRBD2. Germline CDR1 reads SGHVS; CDR2 reads FQNEAQ. V dropped 4 bases and J dropped 5; count of bases not matched to a gene: 13. CDR3 length equals 16 residues. As DNA, the CDR3 is TGTGCCAGCAGCTCGCAGCGGGGGCCCTCGAGCCACGAGCAGTACTTC. Protein: CASSSQRGPSSHEQYF. The full variable domain, completed using reference TRBV7-8 and TRBJ2-7, is GAGVSQSPRYKVAKRGQDVALRCDPISGHVSLFWYQQALGQGPEFLTYFQNEAQLDKSGLPSDRFFAERPEGSVSTLKIQRTQQEDSAVYLCASSSQRGPSSHEQYFGPGTRLTVT.

The chain couples TRBV4-1 to TRBJ1-1; TRBD1 matches at 7 bases. This CDR3 has 15 residues. Germline CDR1 and CDR2: MGHRA and YSYEKL. V gave up 4 bases and J gave up 1 base; unmatched junction bases: 6. DNA for the CDR3: TGCGCCAGCAGCCCTCCTCGGACAGGGAACACTGAAGCTTTCTTT. As protein: CASSPPRTGNTEAFF.

This chain uses TRBV6-6 with TRBJ2-3; D is ambiguous. Germline V gives CDR1 MNHNY, CDR2 SVGAGI (reference sequence). This CDR3 comprises 12 residues. The V end lost 4 bases, the J end lost 6 bases, and 8 bases lay between the germline ends. This CDR3 reads CASSSRLDTQYF. In DNA form, the CDR3 reads TGTGCCAGCAGTTCTAGACTGGATACGCAGTATTTT.

The V call is TRBV7-9, the J call TRBJ2-7; 9 bases are shared with TRBD1. Per germline, CDR1 SEHNR and CDR2 FQNEAQ (reference sequence). The CDR3 has 15 amino acids. After removal of 5 bases from V and 2 bases from J, the junction contained 7 bases not matched to a gene. The CDR3 protein is CASSNPGQGTYEQYF. DNA for the CDR3: TGTGCCAGCAGCAACCCGGGACAGGGCACCTACGAGCAGTACTTC.

V is TRBV9 and J is TRBJ1-1; no reliable D call. This CDR3 is built from 14 residues. Germline CDR1 and CDR2: SGDLS and YYNGEE. V gave up 0 bases and J gave up 1 base, with 7 bases separating them. The CDR3 coding sequence is TGTGCCAGCAGCGTAGCTTCTTCGAACACTGAAGCTTTCTTT. Translation gives CASSVASSNTEAFF.

V is TRBV30 and J is TRBJ2-3; possibly TRBD2 for D (5 bases). Trimming took off 4 bases at V and 2 bases at J, with 13 bases between the two ends. The CDR3 runs 14 residues. The germline CDR1 and CDR2 sequences are GTSNPN and SVGIG (reference sequence). The CDR3 here is CAWNEARDTDTQYF. The CDR3 bases are TGTGCCTGGAATGAGGCTCGGGACACAGATACGCAGTATTTT.

The chain is built from TRBV4-3 and TRBJ2-7, with 7 bases fitting TRBD2. The germline V gene encodes CDR1 LGHNA and CDR2 YSLEER. CDR3 size: 16 residues. The V gene end was trimmed by 0 bases and the J gene end by 6 bases; junction bases not matched to a gene: 11. CDR3 in amino acids: CASSQDLGGGNGEQYF. In DNA, the CDR3 is TGCGCCAGCAGCCAAGATCTTGGGGGAGGGAATGGCGAGCAGTACTTC.

The genes are TRBV11-2 and TRBJ2-5; D is possibly TRBD2 (6 bases). The germline CDR1 and CDR2 sequences are SGHAT and FQNNGV. Between the trimmed V and J ends, which lost 0 bases and 11 bases, there was a span of 13 bases. This CDR3 spans 13 amino acids. CDR3 sequence (DNA): TGTGCCAGCAGCTTAGAGGGGGGTCTCGGGCAGTACTTC. Amino acid sequence: CASSLEGGLGQYF. Based on the CDR3 plus reference TRBV11-2 and TRBJ2-5, the full variable domain is EAGVAQSPRYKIIEKRQSVAFWCNPISGHATLYWYQQILGQGPKLLIQFQNNGVVDDSQLPKDRFSAERLKGVDSTLKIQPAKLEDSAVYLCASSLEGGLGQYFGPGTRLLVL.

The chain carries TRBV19 and TRBJ1-4; D might be TRBD1 (5 bases). Trimming removed 3 bases at V and 3 bases at J, with 29 bases between. The CDR3 sequence is 21 residues long. Germline values: CDR1 LNHDA, CDR2 SQIVND (reference sequence). CDR3 loop: CASSMSVSRGPESPANEKLFF. In nucleotides, the CDR3 is TGTGCCAGTAGTATGAGTGTCTCGCGGGGCCCAGAGTCTCCAGCTAATGAAAAACTGTTTTTT.